A single sample is the source of the 27 T cell receptor beta chains below, sequenced in a study of T-cell memory formation after mild COVID-19. TCRdb analysed the 5' RACE reads with MiXCR anew, one entry per CDR3 protein. The sample has 300,000 to 350,000 distinct CDR3 sequences; 10% to 15% are singletons. The sequenced sample consisted of PBMCs or a T cell subset sorted from them (not recorded which). These receptor sequences come from a man aged 18-30 years who had mild COVID-19 (a few samples of this study predate the infection). Cell type and time point are not known.

The CDR3 region is CAWMAGSHGELFF. The DNA of the CDR3 is TGTGCCTGGATGGCAGGGTCGCACGGGGAGCTGTTTTTT. V and J are TRBV30 and TRBJ2-2; the D gene is possibly TRBD1 (5 bases). Germline V gives CDR1 GTSNPN, CDR2 SVGIG (reference sequence). This CDR3 contains 13 residues. V lost 4 bases and J lost 7, with 13 bases in between.

This clonotype has a count of ten or more. The chain has TRBV4-3 and TRBJ2-5; possible D gene TRBD1, 5 bases. Trimming stripped 3 bases from V and 5 bases from J, with 13 bases between. The CDR3 spans 14 residues. Per germline, CDR1 LGHNA and CDR2 YSLEER. Here the CDR3 reads CASSHVRGYETQYF. CDR3 in DNA: TGCGCCAGCAGCCATGTAAGGGGATACGAGACCCAGTACTTC.

This clonotype was observed a few times. The chain combines TRBV23-1 with TRBJ2-7, with 9 bases lining up with TRBD1. TRBV23-1 falls under the ORF class, with uncertain function. V was clipped by 7 bases and J by 7 bases; unmatched bases: 23. The CDR3 is made up of 18 amino acids. This chain's CDR3 is CASISCGPSTGGAGEQYV. The CDR3 DNA follows: TGCGCCAGCATCTCATGCGGCCCCTCCACAGGGGGCGCGGGGGAGCAGTACGTC.

CDR3 residues: CASSHGTGTDVLTF. CDR3 nucleotide sequence: TGCGCCAGCAGCCACGGGACAGGGACGGATGTCCTGACTTTC. The chain employs TRBV4-1 and TRBJ2-6; TRBD1 matches at 9 bases. Germline V lookup: CDR1 MGHRA, CDR2 YSYEKL. Losses at the gene ends were 3 bases for V and 13 bases for J; bases not matched to a gene: 7. There are 14 residues in the CDR3.

The chain combines TRBV18 with TRBJ2-3; 9 bases fit TRBD2. V lost 2 bases and J lost 5; bases outside the gene matches: 5. The CDR3 contains 15 residues. Germline V gene sequence: CDR1 KGHSH, CDR2 LQKENI. The CDR3 sequence is CASSPSSGAGDTQYF. The CDR3 coding sequence is TGTGCCAGCTCACCATCTAGCGGGGCTGGAGATACGCAGTATTTT.

This clonotype has at least ten counts. The chain carries TRBV5-6 and TRBJ2-3; D unclear. This CDR3 has 12 amino acids. Germline assignment: CDR1 SGHDT and CDR2 YYEEEE. Trimming shortened V by 0 bases and J by 3 bases, and 2 bases separated the two germline ends. The CDR3 sequence: CASSLATDTQYF. The DNA of the CDR3 is TGTGCCAGCAGCTTGGCGACAGATACGCAGTATTTT.

This chain connects TRBV7-9 to TRBJ2-5; the D is unclear. The CDR3 is made up of 13 amino acids. Per the germline V gene, CDR1 is SEHNR and CDR2 is FQNEAQ (reference sequence). V lost 1 base to trimming and J lost 4 bases, with 7 bases between them. Written as DNA, the CDR3 is TGTGCCAGCAGCTTAGGTCTCAGAGAGACCCAGTACTTC. It yields the protein CASSLGLRETQYF.

The V gene is TRBV20-1, the J gene TRBJ2-1; D perhaps matches TRBD1 (6 bases). The germline V gene encodes CDR1 DFQATT and CDR2 SNEGSKA (reference sequence). This CDR3 is 16 amino acids long. Trimming stripped 2 bases from V and 3 bases from J, with 17 bases between. The CDR3 DNA reads as TGCAGTGCTAGATCCCTTGGACAGCCTAACTACAATGAGCAGTTCTTC. This translates into CSARSLGQPNYNEQFF.

This clonotype has a handful of counts. The chain joins TRBV28 to TRBJ2-3, with TRBD1 matching over 8 bases. This CDR3 has 14 amino acids. Per germline, CDR1 MDHEN and CDR2 SYDVKM. V was clipped by 6 bases and J by 7 bases; unmatched bases: 9. Here the CDR3 DNA reads TGTGCCAGCAGCCCAGGGGGCTCCAGGTATACGCAGTATTTT. Its protein is CASSPGGSRYTQYF.

This clonotype was seen many times. The rearrangement links TRBV5-1 to TRBJ2-1, with TRBD1 identical over 9 bases. V lost 0 bases and J lost 7; bases outside the gene matches: 8. This CDR3 has 16 amino acids. CDR1 is SGHRS and CDR2 is YFSETQ in the germline V gene. The DNA of the CDR3 is TGCGCCAGCAGCTTGGATTTACCGGGACAGGGAAATGAGCAGTTCTTC. Its translation is CASSLDLPGQGNEQFF.

In this sample, this clonotype turned up a few times. J is TRBJ2-3 and V is TRBV20-1, with 10 bases lining up with TRBD2. Germline-derived CDR1 and CDR2 are DFQATT and SNEGSKA (reference sequence). The CDR3 loop spans 16 amino acids. J gave up 0 bases and V 6 bases, and 9 bases lay outside the gene matches. CDR3 in amino acids: CSATPPLAGSTDTQYF. DNA of the CDR3: TGCAGTGCGACCCCCCCACTAGCGGGGAGCACAGATACGCAGTATTTT.

This rearrangement joins TRBV7-2 to TRBJ2-3, with D uncertain. This CDR3 is 15 amino acids long. The V end was cut by 7 bases, the J end by 6 bases, with 20 bases between. Germline values: CDR1 SGHTA, CDR2 FQGNSA. CDR3 in DNA: TGTGCCAGCACCTACAGAAGGGCCTACACGGATACGCAGTATTTT. Translated: CASTYRRAYTDTQYF.

The rearrangement uses TRBV5-1 and TRBJ1-2; D remains ambiguous. Germline V gene data show CDR1 as SGHRS and CDR2 as YFSETQ. The CDR3 is made up of 14 amino acids. V lost 0 bases to trimming and J lost 5 bases, with 11 bases between them. CDR3: CASSLVGILYGYTF. CDR3 bases: TGCGCCAGCAGCTTGGTGGGGATATTATATGGCTACACCTTC.

Many counts were recorded for this clonotype. The CDR3 loop is CSVSPGGQVKYF. CDR3 in DNA: TGCAGCGTTAGTCCCGGGGGACAGGTGAAGTATTTT. The V call is TRBV29-1, the J call TRBJ2-3, with 8 bases aligning to TRBD1. The CDR3 is made up of 12 amino acids. The germline V gene has CDR1 SQVTM and CDR2 ANQGSEA. With 5 bases clipped from V and 13 bases from J, the junction kept 11 bases outside the gene matches.

This clonotype was detected a few times. The genes are TRBV20-1 and TRBJ2-5; TRBD2 is a possible D gene (5 bases). V lost 4 bases and J 2 bases, leaving 14 bases between the germline ends. This CDR3 has 14 residues. CDR1 and CDR2 from the germline V gene are DFQATT and SNEGSKA (reference sequence). The CDR3 DNA is TGCAGTGCTACGATTTGGGGAGAGCAAGAGACCCAGTACTTC. This sequence encodes CSATIWGEQETQYF.

Of note for this clonotype: Sequence at one end of the junction differs from germline and may be a read error. V usage is TRBV12-3 or TRBV12-4 and J usage is TRBJ2-1; D remains unclear. This CDR3 comprises 12 residues. CDR3 sequence (DNA): TGTGCCAGCAGACTATCGTACAGTGAGCAGTTCTTC. It encodes CASRLSYSEQFF.

This clonotype was counted only a few times. V and J are TRBV6-5 and TRBJ2-3; 10 nucleotides match TRBD1. The V gene end was trimmed by 8 bases and the J gene end by 4 bases; junction bases not matched to a gene: 9. CDR1 MNHEY and CDR2 SVGAGI come from the germline V gene. The CDR3 consists of 15 residues. The CDR3 spells CASRDRGLRADTQYF. DNA of the CDR3: TGTGCCAGCCGCGACAGGGGGCTTCGCGCAGATACGCAGTATTTT.

This clonotype turned up a few times. The chain links TRBV20-1 to TRBJ1-2, with D hard to call. Germline V lookup: CDR1 DFQATT, CDR2 SNEGSKA (reference sequence). The germline V and J ends were trimmed by 3 bases and 1 base, with 9 bases remaining between them. The CDR3 sequence is 13 residues long. CDR3 DNA: TGCAGTGCTAGTGAGGGATATAACTATGGCTACACCTTC. Protein product: CSASEGYNYGYTF.

This chain connects TRBV6-5 to TRBJ2-7; TRBD2 is a possible D gene (5 bases). This CDR3 contains 12 residues. The germline CDR1 and CDR2 sequences are MNHEY and SVGAGI. V was pared by 4 bases and J by 7 bases, with 11 bases between. This CDR3 reads CASSSGGSEQYF. The CDR3 DNA follows: TGTGCCAGCAGTTCGGGTGGGAGTGAGCAGTACTTC.

This clonotype was seen a handful of times. The chain links TRBV9 to TRBJ2-2; D may be TRBD2 (5 bases). There are 15 residues in the CDR3. Trimming left V 3 bases short and J 1 base short, with 10 bases between. Germline CDR1 reads SGDLS; CDR2 reads YYNGEE. CDR3 amino acids: CASSDPGGNTGELFF. The CDR3 nucleotides read TGTGCCAGCAGCGACCCAGGAGGGAACACCGGGGAGCTGTTTTTT.

The chain couples TRBV6-2 or TRBV6-3 to TRBJ2-4, with D uncertain. The CDR3 covers 12 residues. CDR1 is MNHEY, CDR2 SVGEGT, per germline. V shed 6 bases and J shed 8 bases, with 11 bases lying between them. CDR3 residues: CASRTPADIQYF. DNA of the CDR3: TGTGCCAGCAGGACACCGGCGGACATTCAGTACTTC.

V and J are TRBV20-1 and TRBJ1-1; D not certain. V shed 5 bases and J shed 0 bases, with 4 bases lying between them. Germline lookup yields CDR1 DFQATT and CDR2 SNEGSKA (reference sequence). The CDR3 has 11 residues. CDR3 region: CSAWMNTEAFF. The DNA for the CDR3 is TGCAGTGCTTGGATGAACACTGAAGCTTTCTTT.

This clonotype was counted a few times. The chain recombines TRBV2 with TRBJ1-2; 9 bases fit TRBD1. Germline V gene sequence: CDR1 SNHLY, CDR2 FYNNEI. The CDR3 is made up of 15 amino acids. V was pared by 7 bases and J by 6 bases, with 12 bases of the junction left unmatched. The DNA of the CDR3 is TGTGCCAGCATCTCAACCCCGGGACAGGGAAATGGCTACACCTTC. This codes for CASISTPGQGNGYTF.

The sample holds a few counts of this clonotype. The V call is TRBV20-1, the J call TRBJ1-2, with D uncertain. Looked up from germline, CDR1 is DFQATT and CDR2 is SNEGSKA (reference sequence). Deletions cut 5 bases from V and 6 bases from J, with 13 bases between. CDR3 length equals 12 residues. In DNA, the CDR3 is TGCAGTGCTCCCAGCCTCGGGGATGGCTACACCTTC. This sequence encodes CSAPSLGDGYTF.

This clonotype came up many times. This rearrangement joins TRBV7-9 to TRBJ1-1; D remains unclear. The V gene lost 5 bases and the J gene lost 0 bases, with 7 bases spanning the gap. Germline CDR1 SEHNR, CDR2 FQNEAQ (reference sequence). This CDR3 has 13 residues. The CDR3 DNA follows: TGTGCCAGCAGCGCTCAGATGAACACTGAAGCTTTCTTT. This codes for CASSAQMNTEAFF. The full variable domain, with the rest looked up from reference TRBV7-9 and TRBJ1-1, is DTGVSQNPRHKITKRGQNVTFRCDPISEHNRLYWYRQTLGQGPEFLTYFQNEAQLEKSRLLSDRFSAERPKGSFSTLEIQRTEQGDSAMYLCASSAQMNTEAFFGQGTRLTVV.

V gene TRBV6-6 combines with J gene TRBJ2-1, with 8 bases matching TRBD2. The CDR3 loop spans 16 amino acids. CDR1 is MNHNY, CDR2 SVGAGI, per germline (reference sequence). With V trimmed by 7 bases and J by 7 bases, 15 bases remained unmatched. CDR3 amino acids: CASTSGGALSGNEQFF. DNA of the CDR3: TGTGCCAGCACTTCCGGGGGGGCGTTATCCGGGAATGAGCAGTTCTTC.

There are many counts of this clonotype. The chain employs TRBV7-9 and TRBJ2-5; D gene ambiguous. The CDR3 contains 14 residues. Germline-derived CDR1 and CDR2 are SEHNR and FQNEAQ (reference sequence). V was clipped by 4 bases and J by 1 base, with 10 bases between them. The CDR3 DNA reads as TGTGCCAGCAGCTATGGGGAAATCCAAGAGACCCAGTACTTC. Translated, it gives CASSYGEIQETQYF.